This T cell receptor (beta chain) was identified during a study of blood T cell repertoires in COVID-19. Study summary: Whether acute or convalescent, the COVID-19 samples came from the United States, Italy and Spain.

Assay: immunoSEQ multiplex PCR; the TCRdb copy retains only in-frame clones and omits some. The sample holds around 400,000 clones; 80% to 95% are singletons and the top ten take around 0.86%. Participants spanned ages about 18 to 89 years and resided in about two dozen US areas. Participants were placed into cohorts based on the clinical history they reported. V dropped 4 bases and J dropped 0 bases, with 10 bases sitting between them. The CDR3 extends over 16 amino acids. Germline CDR1 LGHNA, CDR2 YSLEER. The sample taken for sequencing was PBMCs or T cells enriched from blood (not recorded which). V gene TRBV4-3 combines with J gene TRBJ1-6; D perhaps matches TRBD1 (5 bases). The receptor's source is a woman in her thirties or forties who had been exposed to COVID-19. The CDR3 is CASSRAGGSYNSPLHF. The CDR3 DNA reads TGCGCCAGCAGCCGCGCCGGGGGCTCCTATAATTCACCCCTCCACTTT.